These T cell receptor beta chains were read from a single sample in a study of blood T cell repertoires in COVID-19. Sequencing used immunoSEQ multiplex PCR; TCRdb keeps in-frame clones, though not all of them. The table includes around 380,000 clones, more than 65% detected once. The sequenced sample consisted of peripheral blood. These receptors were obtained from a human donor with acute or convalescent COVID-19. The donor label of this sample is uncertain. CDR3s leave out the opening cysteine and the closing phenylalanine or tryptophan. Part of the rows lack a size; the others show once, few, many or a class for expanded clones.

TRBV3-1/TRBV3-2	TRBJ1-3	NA	ASSRVRTGAGNTIY
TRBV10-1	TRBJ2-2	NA	ASSDLVNTGELF
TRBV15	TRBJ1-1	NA	ATSRTGAGDTEAF
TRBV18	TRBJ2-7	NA	ASSPLAGSYEQY
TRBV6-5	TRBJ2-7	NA	ASSPRTGGDYEQY
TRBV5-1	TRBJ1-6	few	ASSPSTGGGNSPLH
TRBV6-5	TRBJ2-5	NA	ASSYGTAQETQY
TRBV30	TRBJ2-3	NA	AWSAWGGADTQY
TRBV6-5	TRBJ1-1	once	ASSYTQEAPEAF
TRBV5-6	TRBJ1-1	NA	ASSFLQGTPNTEAF
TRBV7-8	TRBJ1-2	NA	ASSLASGLHLGYT
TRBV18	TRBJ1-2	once	ASSPMGQVYGYT
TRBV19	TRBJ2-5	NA	ASSIWGQGTSRGAQY
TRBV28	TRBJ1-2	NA	ASSLITGGYGYT
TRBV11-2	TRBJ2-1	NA	ASSLDPGGSWDEQF
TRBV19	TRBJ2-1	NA	ASSRLAGGRNEQF
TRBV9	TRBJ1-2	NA	ASREGGKGI
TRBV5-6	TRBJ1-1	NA	ASSLARGYNEAF
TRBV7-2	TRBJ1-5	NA	ASSLARQGAGQPQH
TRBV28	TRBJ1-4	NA	ASRSEPGQLNEKLF
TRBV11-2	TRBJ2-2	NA	ASSSLGLAGGPGELF
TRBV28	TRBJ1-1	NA	ASSFPGTGLTEAF
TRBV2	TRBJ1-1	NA	ASSDPEQGTEAF
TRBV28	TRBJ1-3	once	ASSLGQYSSGNTIY
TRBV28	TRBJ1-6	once	ASSLPGSLSSYNSPLH
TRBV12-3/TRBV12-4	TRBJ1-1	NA	ASSFSTHTEAF
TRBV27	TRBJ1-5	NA	ASSLSPQGQPQH
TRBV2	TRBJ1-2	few	ASSERSGARGYT
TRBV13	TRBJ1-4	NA	ASSPRYHSEKLF
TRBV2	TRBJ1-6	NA	ASSTGSSYNSPLH
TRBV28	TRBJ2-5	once	ASSFFEGGYEETQY
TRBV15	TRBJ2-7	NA	ATSLGTGTYEQY
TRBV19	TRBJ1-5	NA	ASSIRTGRVNQPQH
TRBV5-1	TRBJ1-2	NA	ASSLQGIGYT
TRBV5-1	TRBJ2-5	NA	ASSFSGLKQGRETQY
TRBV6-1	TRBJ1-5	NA	ASSRRQGNQPQH
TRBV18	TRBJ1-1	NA	ASSPRGSLLTTEAF
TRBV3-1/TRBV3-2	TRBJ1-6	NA	ASSQVSDSPLH
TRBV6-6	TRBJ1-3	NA	ASSYLGARNTIY
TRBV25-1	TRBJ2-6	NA	ASLASGANVLT
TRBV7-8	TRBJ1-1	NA	ASSLVRDTEAF
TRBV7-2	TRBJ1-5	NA	ASSTRQGGYQPQH
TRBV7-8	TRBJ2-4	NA	ASSFGLAGGLAKNIQY
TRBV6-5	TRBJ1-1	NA	ASSQSHTNTEAF
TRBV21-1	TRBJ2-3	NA	ASSKDGTSGRRGDTQY
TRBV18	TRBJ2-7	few	ASSPLAGPSSYEQY
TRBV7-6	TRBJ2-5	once	ASSLILVRGGVETQY
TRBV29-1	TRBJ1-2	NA	SVGQGDYGYT
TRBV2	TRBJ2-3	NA	ASSEERGNTDTQY
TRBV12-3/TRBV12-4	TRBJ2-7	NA	ASSFGSSYEQY
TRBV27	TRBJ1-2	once	ASSQQQDHRDYGYT
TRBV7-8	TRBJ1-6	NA	ASSPGGFNSPLH
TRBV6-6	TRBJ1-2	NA	ASTFRGYGYT
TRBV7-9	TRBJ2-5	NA	ASSFGTRRETQY
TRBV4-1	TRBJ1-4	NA	ASSPGTRNNEKLF
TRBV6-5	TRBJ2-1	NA	ASNIQGSWGNEQF
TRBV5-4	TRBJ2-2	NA	ASSLQRGTGELF
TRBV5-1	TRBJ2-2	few	ATKGQGANTGELF
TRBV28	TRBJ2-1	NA	ASSLSYNEQF
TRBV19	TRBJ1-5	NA	ASSIRTGPNQPQH